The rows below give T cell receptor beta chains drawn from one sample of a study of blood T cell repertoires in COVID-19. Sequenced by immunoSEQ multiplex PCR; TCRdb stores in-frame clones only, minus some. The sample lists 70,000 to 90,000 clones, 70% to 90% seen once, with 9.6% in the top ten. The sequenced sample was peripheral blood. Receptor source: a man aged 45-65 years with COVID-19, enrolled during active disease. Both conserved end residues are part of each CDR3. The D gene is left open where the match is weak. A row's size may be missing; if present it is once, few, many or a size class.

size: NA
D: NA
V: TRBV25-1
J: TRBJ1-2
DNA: TGTGCCAGCAGTGCGCAGGGTCTGGATGGCTACACCTTC
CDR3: CASSAQGLDGYTF

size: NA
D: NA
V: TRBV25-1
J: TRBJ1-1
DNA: TGTGCCAGCAGCTCCTTTTGGGCCTCCCGGAACACTGAAGCTTTCTTT
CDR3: CASSSFWASRNTEAFF

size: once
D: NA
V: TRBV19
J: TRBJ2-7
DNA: TGTGCCAGTAGTCCGGGACTCCTACTACCCGAGCAGTACTTC
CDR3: CASSPGLLLPEQYF

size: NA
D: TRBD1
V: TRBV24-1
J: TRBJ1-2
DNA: TGTGCCACCAGTGACCCGACAGGGGTAGGTGGCTACACCTTC
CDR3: CATSDPTGVGGYTF

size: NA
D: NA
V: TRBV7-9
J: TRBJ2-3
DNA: TGTGCCAGCAGCTTAAACGTGTTGGCCCGCACAGATACGCAGTATTTT
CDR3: CASSLNVLARTDTQYF

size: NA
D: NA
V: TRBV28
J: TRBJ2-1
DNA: TGTGCCAGCAGTTTAGGGGCGATTGAGCAGTTCTTC
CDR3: CASSLGAIEQFF

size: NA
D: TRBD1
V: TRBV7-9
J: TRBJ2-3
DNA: TGTGCCAGCAGTTGGGACAGGGGAGCGGGCACAGATACGCAGTATTTT
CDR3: CASSWDRGAGTDTQYF

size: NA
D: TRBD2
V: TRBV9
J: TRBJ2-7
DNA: TGTGCCAGCAATGAGCGGGGAGGGAGTTGGCAGTACTTC
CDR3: CASNERGGSWQYF

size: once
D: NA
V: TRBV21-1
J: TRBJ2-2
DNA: TGTGCCAGCAGCAAAGAGGGTAGCGGGCACACCGGGGAGCTGTTTTTT
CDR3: CASSKEGSGHTGELFF

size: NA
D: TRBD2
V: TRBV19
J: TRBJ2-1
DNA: TGTGCCAGTAGTCGACCCGGGGCGGGAGGGCCAAATGAGCAGTTCTTC
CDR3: CASSRPGAGGPNEQFF

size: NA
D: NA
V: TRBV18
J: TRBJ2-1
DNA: TGTGCCAGCTCATTCAGGGGGGATGAGCAGTTCTTC
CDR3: CASSFRGDEQFF

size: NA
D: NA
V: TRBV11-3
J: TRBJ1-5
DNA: TGTGCCAGCAGCTCCCGGACAGACCTGAAAGCCCAGCATTTT
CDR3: CASSSRTDLKAQHF

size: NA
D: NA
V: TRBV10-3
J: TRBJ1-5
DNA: TGTGCCATCAGGGCAGACGGGGAAGGAACCCAGCATTTT
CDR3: CAIRADGEGTQHF

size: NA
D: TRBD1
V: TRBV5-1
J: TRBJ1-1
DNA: TGCGCCAGCAGCTGGCGGACAGGGGTGATGAACACTGAAGCTTTCTTT
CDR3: CASSWRTGVMNTEAFF

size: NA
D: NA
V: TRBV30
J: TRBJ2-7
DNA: TGTGCCTGGAGTGGGGCCCGGCGGGCAGCCTACGAGCAGTACTTC
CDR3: CAWSGARRAAYEQYF

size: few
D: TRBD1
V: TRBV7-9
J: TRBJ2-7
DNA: TGTGCCAGCAGCTCGACAGGGAGCTACGAGCAGTACTTC
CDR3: CASSSTGSYEQYF

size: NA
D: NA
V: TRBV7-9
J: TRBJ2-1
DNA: TGTGCCAGCAGCTTAGTTAGGGGTTACAATGAGCAGTTCTTC
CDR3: CASSLVRGYNEQFF

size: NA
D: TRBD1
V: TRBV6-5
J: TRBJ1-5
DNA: TGTGCCAGCTCGTGGACAGGTGCTAGCAATCAGCCCCAGCATTTT
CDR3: CASSWTGASNQPQHF

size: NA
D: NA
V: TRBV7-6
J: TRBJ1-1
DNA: TGTGCCAGCAGCCCCGCCCGGCGGGCTTTCTTT
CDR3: CASSPARRAFF

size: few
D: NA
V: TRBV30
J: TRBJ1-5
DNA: TGTGCCTGGAGTCCGAGACACATGAGCAATCAGCCCCAGCATTTT
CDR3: CAWSPRHMSNQPQHF

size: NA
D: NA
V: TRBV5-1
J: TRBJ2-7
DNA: TGCGCCAGCAGCTTGGCGTCAGGGTTAACCTACGAGCAGTACTTC
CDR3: CASSLASGLTYEQYF

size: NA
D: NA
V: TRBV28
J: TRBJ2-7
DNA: TGTGCCAGCAGTTTTAGGGGCTCCTACGAGCAGTACTTC
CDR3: CASSFRGSYEQYF

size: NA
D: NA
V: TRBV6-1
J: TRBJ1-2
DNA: TGTGCCAGCAGTGAAACCTCCCCGGATGGCTACACCTTC
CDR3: CASSETSPDGYTF